These 29 T cell receptor beta chains were sequenced from one sample in a study of graft-versus-host responses after intestinal transplantation. Data came from immunoSEQ multiplex PCR; TCRdb stores just in-frame clones and leaves some out. The table has about 47,000 clones, about 93% seen once. This specimen was PBMCs, taken roughly 760 days after a first intestinal transplant, on the day of a second. The receptors stem from a human patient who received an intestinal transplant, so some T cells may come from the graft donor.

V is TRBV27 and J is TRBJ2-7, with a weak D call TRBD2 (5 bases). The germline gives CDR1 MNHEY, CDR2 SMNVEV (reference sequence). The V gene lost 2 bases and the J gene lost 1 base, with 12 bases spanning the gap. This CDR3 region has 15 residues. CDR3 in amino acids: CASSLAGSSSYEQYF. The CDR3 region has the DNA TGTGCCAGCAGTTTAGCGGGCAGTAGTTCCTACGAGCAGTACTTC.

The genes are TRBV7-3 and TRBJ2-1, with D perhaps matching TRBD1 or TRBD2 (6 bases each). Germline-derived CDR1 and CDR2 are SGHTA and FQGTGA. V was trimmed by 2 bases and J by 5 bases, leaving 13 bases between them. CDR3 size: 15 residues. The CDR3 protein is CASSLEVGGNNEQFF. The CDR3 coding sequence is TGTGCCAGCAGCTTAGAAGTGGGGGGCAACAATGAGCAGTTCTTC.

V and J are TRBV2 and TRBJ2-5; no firm D call. Trimming left V 4 bases short and J 5 bases short, with 11 bases between. CDR1 and CDR2 from the germline V gene are SNHLY and FYNNEI. This CDR3 comprises 13 residues. CDR3 bases: TGTGCCAGCAGTGGAGTCAGTGGGGAGACCCAGTACTTC. It yields the protein CASSGVSGETQYF.

The V call is TRBV29-1, the J call TRBJ2-5; 13 bases fit TRBD2. The CDR3 runs to 15 residues. Germline loops: CDR1 SQVTM, CDR2 ANQGSEA. V shed 4 bases, J shed 1 base, and the junction held 3 bases outside the gene matches. In DNA, the CDR3 is TGCAGCGTTGGACTAGCGGGAGGACCCCAAGAGACCCAGTACTTC. It is translated as CSVGLAGGPQETQYF.

This clone was counted once. The J gene is TRBJ2-7, the V gene TRBV18, with 12 bases aligning to TRBD2. The V gene end was trimmed by 3 bases and the J gene end by 4 bases; junction bases not matched to a gene: 4. The V gene's germline CDR1 is KGHSH and CDR2 LQKENI. The CDR3 has 15 residues. CDR3 coding DNA: TGTGCCAGCTCACCTGGGACTAGCGGGCGTTACGAGCAGTACTTC. Its translation is CASSPGTSGRYEQYF.

The gene calls are TRBV29-1 and TRBJ2-6; unclear D gene. Germline-derived CDR1 and CDR2 are SQVTM and ANQGSEA. CDR3 size: 14 residues. V was shortened by 3 bases and J by 0 bases, with 6 bases between the two germline ends. CDR3 DNA: TGCAGCGTTGACGAAAGCTCTGGGGCCAACGTCCTGACTTTC. This codes for CSVDESSGANVLTF.

The rearrangement joins TRBV5-1 to TRBJ2-3; D is possibly TRBD2 (5 bases). The CDR3 loop spans 13 amino acids. V lost 2 bases, J lost 6 bases, and 10 bases lay in between. Germline-derived CDR1 and CDR2 are SGHRS and YFSETQ. The CDR3 DNA follows: TGCGCCAGCAGCTTCGGGGATGTGGATACGCAGTATTTT. Residues: CASSFGDVDTQYF. Full variable domain (rest looked up from reference TRBV5-1 and TRBJ2-3): KAGVTQTPRYLIKTRGQQVTLSCSPISGHRSVSWYQQTPGQGLQFLFEYFSETQRNKGNFPGRFSGRQFSNSRSEMNVSTLELGDSALYLCASSFGDVDTQYFGPGTRLTVL.

This sequence joins TRBV27 and TRBJ2-3; 9 nucleotides match TRBD1. V dropped 8 bases and J dropped 7; count of bases not matched to a gene: 10. CDR3 length: 14 amino acids. The V gene's germline CDR1 is MNHEY and CDR2 SMNVEV (reference sequence). The CDR3 region is CASEKQGAANTQYF. The CDR3, as DNA: TGTGCCAGCGAGAAACAGGGGGCGGCGAATACGCAGTATTTT.

The chain recombines TRBV5-4 with TRBJ2-3; D is uncertain. V dropped 3 bases and J dropped 0 bases, with 8 bases sitting between them. Germline loops: CDR1 SGHNT, CDR2 YYREEE (reference sequence). This CDR3 has 14 residues. CDR3: CASSSAQSTDTQYF. The CDR3 nucleotides are TGTGCCAGCAGCTCCGCCCAAAGCACAGATACGCAGTATTTT.

The rearrangement links TRBV28 to TRBJ2-1, with TRBD1 as a possible D gene (5 bases). The CDR3 loop spans 12 amino acids. Trimming cost V 3 bases and J 14 bases, with 14 bases left between them. The V gene's germline CDR1 is MDHEN and CDR2 SYDVKM. CDR3 sequence: CASSFLARAKFF. The CDR3 nucleotides read TGTGCCAGCAGTTTCCTGGCCAGGGCTAAGTTCTTC.

V gene TRBV14 combines with J gene TRBJ2-3; the D gene is possibly TRBD2 (7 bases). CDR1 is SGHDN and CDR2 is FVKESK in the germline V gene. V was trimmed by 4 bases and J by 5 bases, leaving 28 bases between them. The CDR3 contains 19 residues. The chain's CDR3 is CASSPPRGRTPTRRDTQYF. CDR3 nucleotides: TGTGCCAGCAGCCCCCCGCGGGGGCGTACACCTACCAGGAGAGATACGCAGTATTTT. Full variable domain (remainder filled in from reference TRBV14 and TRBJ2-3): EAGVTQFPSHSVIEKGQTVTLRCDPISGHDNLYWYRRVMGKEIKFLLHFVKESKQDESGMPNNRFLAERTGGTYSTLKVQPAELEDSGVYFCASSPPRGRTPTRRDTQYFGPGTRLTVL.

V is TRBV30 and J is TRBJ1-1; maybe TRBD1 (5 bases). The germline V gene has CDR1 GTSNPN and CDR2 SVGIG (reference sequence). The length of the CDR3 is 16 residues. V lost 1 base and J lost 4, with 19 bases in between. This CDR3 reads CAWSDKGNRWGTEAFF. CDR3 coding DNA: TGTGCCTGGAGTGACAAGGGGAATAGATGGGGCACTGAAGCTTTCTTT.

The J gene is TRBJ1-5, the V gene TRBV4-1; no clear D gene. Trimming cost V 2 bases and J 7 bases, with 9 bases left between them. This CDR3 is built from 13 residues. Germline assignment: CDR1 MGHRA and CDR2 YSYEKL. The CDR3 coding sequence is TGCGCCAGCAGCCAATCTGAGAAGCAGCCCCAGCATTTT. Encoded protein: CASSQSEKQPQHF.

J is TRBJ1-2 and V is TRBV5-1; D is possibly TRBD1 (6 bases). CDR1 SGHRS and CDR2 YFSETQ come from the germline V gene. V lost 6 bases, J lost 6 bases, and 12 bases lay in between. The CDR3 has 12 residues. The CDR3 protein is CASKQGLDGYTF. The CDR3 bases are TGCGCCAGCAAACAGGGACTCGATGGCTACACCTTC.

The chain recombines TRBV5-1 with TRBJ1-1, with D unclear. Germline lookup yields CDR1 SGHRS and CDR2 YFSETQ. The germline V and J ends were trimmed by 4 bases and 11 bases, with 21 bases remaining between them. This CDR3 contains 14 residues. The CDR3, as DNA: TGCGCCAGCAGCCCCGTGAGGAGCCCCTCGTACGCTTTCTTT. Translating gives CASSPVRSPSYAFF.

The table lists this clone with a count of one. The V call is TRBV5-1, the J call TRBJ2-5; D might be TRBD1 or TRBD2, each matching 5 bases. Trimming shortened V by 8 bases and J by 0 bases, and 14 bases separated the two germline ends. There are 14 residues in the CDR3. Germline values: CDR1 SGHRS, CDR2 YFSETQ. CDR3 amino acids: CASTPRGNQETQYF. As DNA, the CDR3 is TGCGCCAGTACTCCGAGGGGTAACCAAGAGACCCAGTACTTC.

The chain links TRBV11-2 to TRBJ2-1; D uncertain. This CDR3 spans 14 amino acids. Germline CDR1 SGHAT, CDR2 FQNNGV. V was clipped by 0 bases and J by 4 bases, with 7 bases between them. This CDR3 reads CASSLDRAYNEQFF. In DNA form, the CDR3 reads TGTGCCAGCAGCTTAGATAGAGCTTACAATGAGCAGTTCTTC.

The chain combines TRBV11-2 with TRBJ2-5; D assignment may be TRBD1 or TRBD2 (5 bases each). Gene TRBJ2-7 matches the end of the DNA better, so the J call may be wrong. The CDR3 is 15 residues long. Germline CDR1 SGHAT, CDR2 FQNNGV. CDR3 in DNA: TGTGCCAGCAGCTTAGGGGCAGGGTCGGGGCTCGAGCAGTACTTC. The encoded protein is CASSLGAGSGLEQYF.

The chain recombines TRBV4-1 with TRBJ1-3; D perhaps matches TRBD1 (5 bases). Between the trimmed V and J ends, which lost 2 bases and 2 bases, there was a span of 10 bases. The CDR3 is made up of 15 amino acids. The V gene's germline CDR1 is MGHRA and CDR2 YSYEKL. DNA of the CDR3: TGCGCCAGCAGCCAAACAGGAAACACTGGAAACACCATATATTTT. Translating it yields CASSQTGNTGNTIYF.

This chain links TRBV6-1 with TRBJ1-2; 9 nucleotides agree with TRBD1. CDR1 and CDR2 (germline): MNHNS, SASEGT. Trimming took 7 bases from V and 4 from J; bases not matched to a gene: 10. The CDR3 extends over 15 amino acids. The CDR3 DNA sequence: TGTGCCAGCACCCCGGGACAGGGAATCTCCTATGGCTACACCTTC. Its protein product is CASTPGQGISYGYTF.

The chain joins TRBV6-1 to TRBJ1-2, with 11 bases fitting TRBD1. Germline-derived CDR1 and CDR2 are MNHNS and SASEGT. V was pared by 4 bases and J by 9 bases, with 7 bases of the junction left unmatched. The CDR3 length is 14 residues. CDR3 DNA sequence: TGTGCCAGCAGTGCCGGGACAGGGGGTGAGAGCTACACCTTC. It specifies CASSAGTGGESYTF.

This chain connects TRBV6-6 to TRBJ2-7; D unclear. In germline, CDR1 is MNHNY, CDR2 SVGAGI (reference sequence). Trimming removed 2 bases from V and 2 bases from J, with 4 bases in between. CDR3 length equals 12 residues. The CDR3 DNA reads TGTGCCAGCAGTTACGGGACCTACGAGCAGTACTTC. Translated, it gives CASSYGTYEQYF.

The V and J genes are TRBV6-1 and TRBJ1-2; D is undetermined. The germline CDR1 and CDR2 sequences are MNHNS and SASEGT. The ends were cut back, 7 bases at V and 1 base at J, with 13 bases in the middle. This CDR3 spans 14 amino acids. The CDR3 region is CASITRQSNYGYTF. DNA of the CDR3: TGTGCCAGCATAACCCGGCAGAGTAACTATGGCTACACCTTC.

The CDR3: CASSPKTRNTIYF. DNA of the CDR3: TGTGCCAGCTCACCAAAAACCCGAAACACCATATATTTT. This chain connects TRBV18 to TRBJ1-3; unclear D gene. The CDR3 runs to 13 residues. Trimming cost V 2 bases and J 5 bases, with 7 bases left between them. From germline, CDR1 is KGHSH and CDR2 LQKENI.

The chain carries TRBV7-9 and TRBJ1-1; D possibly corresponds to TRBD1 (5 bases). Germline V CDR1 and CDR2: SEHNR, FQNEAQ (reference sequence). This CDR3 comprises 13 residues. V was cut by 1 base and J by 7 bases, with 10 bases left in between. DNA of the CDR3: TGTGCCAGCAGCTTAGGGACACTTGTTGAAGCTTTCTTT. Translated: CASSLGTLVEAFF.

This rearrangement joins TRBV6-5 to TRBJ2-1; 7 bases are a match to TRBD2. From germline, CDR1 is MNHEY and CDR2 SVGAGI. The ends lost 2 bases at V and 4 bases at J; junction bases unmatched: 2. The CDR3 spans 14 residues. CDR3 nucleotides: TGTGCCAGCAGTTACGGGACTACGTACAATGAGCAGTTCTTC. Its protein product is CASSYGTTYNEQFF.

This clone has only one observation. This rearrangement joins TRBV7-3 to TRBJ1-1; tentative D call: TRBD1 (5 bases). Trimming took 2 bases from V and 1 from J, leaving 5 bases between them. Germline V lookup: CDR1 SGHTA, CDR2 FQGTGA. There are 13 residues in the CDR3. In DNA, the CDR3 is TGTGCCAGCAGCTTACAGGGGAACACTGAAGCTTTCTTT. Encoded protein: CASSLQGNTEAFF.

The chain links TRBV30 to TRBJ2-7; D possibly corresponds to TRBD2 (5 bases). The CDR3 sequence is 12 residues long. The V and J ends lost 4 bases and 4 bases respectively, with 11 bases between them. Per the germline V gene, CDR1 is GTSNPN and CDR2 is SVGIG (reference sequence). CDR3 sequence: CAWMSSTYEQYF. The DNA of the CDR3 is TGTGCCTGGATGTCTAGCACTTACGAGCAGTACTTC.

This chain uses TRBV7-1 with TRBJ2-5; no clear D gene. TRBV7-1 is filed as an ORF, its function uncertain. This CDR3 contains 11 residues. Trimming cost V 4 bases and J 4 bases, with 4 bases left between them. As DNA, the CDR3 is TGTGCCAGCAGCTTAGTAGAGACCCAGTACTTC. As protein: CASSLVETQYF.